One and the same sample provided the 3 T cell receptor beta chains below, sequenced in a study of OX40 agonist ivuxolimab in advanced cancers. Generated by immunoSEQ multiplex PCR, the TCRdb table keeps only in-frame clones and is missing some. This table has tens of thousands of clones, 65% to 85% appearing once. The sequencing here drew on CD4+ or CD8+ T cells sorted from blood, taken in a trial of the OX40 agonist ivuxolimab. The source of these receptors is an adult with an advanced solid tumor such as melanoma, head and neck, liver or kidney cancer.

The V and J genes are TRBV4-3 and TRBJ1-3; no reliable D call. Germline V gene lookup returns CDR1 LGHNA and CDR2 YSLEER. The CDR3 runs 14 residues. Trimming left V 1 base short and J 2 bases short, with 6 bases between. The CDR3 is CASSQVRTGNTIYF. The CDR3 DNA reads TGCGCCAGCAGCCAAGTCAGAACTGGAAACACCATATATTTT.

This chain uses TRBV7-2 with TRBJ1-4; no clear D. Germline lookup yields CDR1 SGHTA and CDR2 FQGNSA. Trimming removed 5 bases from V and 7 bases from J, with 17 bases in between. The CDR3 loop spans 15 amino acids. The DNA for the CDR3 is TGTGCCAGCAGCCACCTTTCGGCAGCGAGTGAAAAACTGTTTTTT. Protein sequence: CASSHLSAASEKLFF.

The chain recombines TRBV19 with TRBJ1-1; D is undetermined. This CDR3 is 14 amino acids long. The V gene lost 1 base and the J gene lost 1 base, with 7 bases spanning the gap. The V gene's germline CDR1 is LNHDA and CDR2 SQIVND (reference sequence). DNA of the CDR3: TGTGCCAGTAGTATAGCGGCAGGGAACACTGAAGCTTTCTTT. It yields the protein CASSIAAGNTEAFF.